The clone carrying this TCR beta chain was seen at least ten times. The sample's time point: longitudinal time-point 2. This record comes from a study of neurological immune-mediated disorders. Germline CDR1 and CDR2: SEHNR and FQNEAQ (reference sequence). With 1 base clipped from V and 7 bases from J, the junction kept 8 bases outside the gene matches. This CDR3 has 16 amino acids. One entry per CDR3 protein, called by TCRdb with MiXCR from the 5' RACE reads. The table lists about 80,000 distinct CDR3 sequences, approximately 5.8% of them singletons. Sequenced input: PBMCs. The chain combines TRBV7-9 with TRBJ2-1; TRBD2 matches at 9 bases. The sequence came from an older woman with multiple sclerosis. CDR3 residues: CASSLGTAGGRNEQFF. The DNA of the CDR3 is TGTGCCAGCAGCTTAGGCACTGCGGGGGGGCGGAATGAGCAGTTCTTC.